This T cell receptor (beta chain) was profiled in a study of T-cell reconstitution after alpha-beta-depleted transplantation in children. CDR3 length equals 14 residues. CDR1 and CDR2 (germline): DFQATT, SNEGSKA (reference sequence). V lost 5 bases and J 1 base, leaving 9 bases between the germline ends. The authors prepared the TCRbeta library with unique molecular identifiers. TCRdb recomputed calls from the PCR reads with MiXCR, one row per CDR3 protein. This table holds about 510,000 distinct CDR3 sequences, more than 9.5% found once. This clonotype was detected only a few times. The chain joins TRBV20-1 to TRBJ2-6, with D tentatively TRBD2 (6 bases). This sequence originates from a female patient aged 2-9 years who had a stem cell transplant for aplastic anemia, so the T cells may come from the graft donor. Specimen: PBMCs, mostly from graft donor cells, collected 180 days after TCRalphabeta/CD19-depleted stem cell transplant. The CDR3 bases are TGCAGTGCTTTGCGGGAATCTGGGGCCAACGTCCTGACTTTC. It codes for CSALRESGANVLTF.